This T cell receptor beta chain came from a study of cytomegalovirus exposure and HLA in healthy donors. 13 Jbeta primers and 60 Vbeta primers were used for the PCR. Profiling relied on immunoSEQ multiplex PCR, and the TCRdb table lists in-frame clones only, not all of them. The table records around 200,000 clones, around 75% of them present only once. Healthy donors of bone marrow made up the group. The germline V gene has CDR1 MNHEY and CDR2 SMNVEV (reference sequence). The V gene end was trimmed by 3 bases and the J gene end by 5 bases; junction bases not matched to a gene: 3. The CDR3 is 13 residues long. With regard to this clone: Its antigen is currently unknown.

General study points: Trimming of TCR beta V- and J-genes showed a link, identified in a later analysis, to a missense DCLRE1C variant. The authors enumerated 150 to 200 TCR beta chains as linked to cytomegalovirus. Certain sequence variants were highly shared and formed a cluster, and this cluster was likely a sequencing artifact.

The TCR originated in a middle-aged man in good health and CMV-seropositive. Sequenced material: PBMCs. The chain has TRBV27 and TRBJ2-7; 8 bases are a match to TRBD1. In nucleotides, the CDR3 is TGTGCCAGCAGTTTGTGGACAGGGAACGAGCAGTACTTC. It is translated as CASSLWTGNEQYF.